The 32 T cell receptor beta chains listed next were all sequenced from one sample in a study of T cell responses to AZD1222 COVID-19 vaccine. Method: immunoSEQ multiplex PCR; TCRdb's copy keeps in-frame clones and lacks some. Of some 170,000 clones in the sample, just over 90% were seen once. The specimen comprised peripheral blood, sampled 28 days after the second AZD1222 dose. The receptors were sampled from an adult who received the AZD1222 COVID-19 vaccine.

The chain carries TRBV5-1 and TRBJ1-2, with D unresolved. Germline values: CDR1 SGHRS, CDR2 YFSETQ. The CDR3 runs to 12 residues. Trimming took 0 bases from V and 8 from J, leaving 8 bases between them. The CDR3: CASSLVAGGYTF. The DNA of the CDR3 is TGCGCCAGCAGCTTGGTTGCCGGCGGCTACACCTTC.

V is TRBV9 and J is TRBJ2-3, with D unresolved. V shed 0 bases and J shed 6 bases, with 8 bases lying between them. This CDR3 is 13 amino acids long. Germline V gene data show CDR1 as SGDLS and CDR2 as YYNGEE. The CDR3 nucleotides read TGTGCCAGCAGCGTAGGGTTGGGTGATACGCAGTATTTT. Amino acid sequence: CASSVGLGDTQYF.

This chain links TRBV5-1 with TRBJ2-2; D is ambiguous. The CDR3 has 15 residues. With 7 bases removed from V and 6 bases from J, the gap between germline ends came to 19 bases. Germline V CDR1 and CDR2: SGHRS, YFSETQ. This CDR3 reads CASGNHLRGSGELFF. In DNA form, the CDR3 reads TGCGCCAGCGGGAATCACCTACGTGGGTCCGGGGAGCTGTTTTTT.

V gene TRBV3-1 (or the pseudogene TRBV3-2) combines with J gene TRBJ1-1, with 9 bases aligning to TRBD1. V dropped 1 base and J dropped 5; count of bases not matched to a gene: 20. This CDR3 comprises 20 residues. Germline V gene lookup returns CDR1 LGHDT and CDR2 YNNKEL (reference sequence). In DNA form, the CDR3 reads TGTGCCAGCAGCCAAGGACAAGGACAGGAAGGGACAGGGTTGCTGACTGAAGCTTTCTTT. Residues: CASSQGQGQEGTGLLTEAFF.

The CDR3: CASSQDVINEQFF. CDR3 DNA: TGTGCCAGCAGCCAAGATGTGATAAATGAGCAGTTCTTC. The rearrangement joins TRBV4-2 to TRBJ2-1; the D is unclear. The germline V and J ends were trimmed by 0 bases and 7 bases, with 7 bases remaining between them. Germline CDR1 reads LGHNA; CDR2 reads YNFKEQ. The CDR3 extends over 13 amino acids.

The CDR3: CASRQLRDQPQHF. Written as DNA, the CDR3 is TGTGCCAGCAGGCAATTAAGGGATCAGCCCCAGCATTTT. The rearrangement links TRBV6-5 to TRBJ1-5; D not certain. CDR1 and CDR2 from the germline V gene are MNHEY and SVGAGI. The CDR3 is made up of 13 amino acids. The V and J ends lost 6 bases and 5 bases respectively, with 11 bases between them.

This chain links TRBV19 with TRBJ1-3; 8 nucleotides match TRBD1. The V gene's germline CDR1 is LNHDA and CDR2 SQIVND (reference sequence). The CDR3 runs 15 residues. V lost 3 bases to trimming and J lost 2 bases; unmatched junction nucleotides: 3. In DNA form, the CDR3 reads TGTGCCAGTAGTATGGGACAGGACCCTGGAAACACCATATATTTT. This translates into CASSMGQDPGNTIYF.

This chain's CDR3 is CASRPHDRDFTEAFF. The CDR3 DNA is TGTGCCAGCAGGCCACACGACAGGGATTTCACTGAAGCTTTCTTT. The rearrangement uses TRBV6-6 and TRBJ1-1; the match to TRBD1 covers 7 bases. V lost 6 bases to trimming and J lost 4 bases; unmatched junction nucleotides: 11. The CDR3 sequence is 15 residues long. The germline gives CDR1 MNHNY, CDR2 SVGAGI (reference sequence).

This chain links TRBV9 with TRBJ2-1; D gene unclear. Germline assignment: CDR1 SGDLS and CDR2 YYNGEE. The CDR3 covers 15 residues. V lost 0 bases to trimming and J lost 5 bases, with 12 bases between them. The CDR3 loop is CASSVVTDPNNEQFF. The DNA for the CDR3 is TGTGCCAGCAGCGTAGTCACGGACCCGAACAATGAGCAGTTCTTC.

The table lists this clone with a few counts. The V and J genes are TRBV11-3 and TRBJ2-3; D tentatively fits TRBD1 or TRBD2 (5 bases each). Germline V gene sequence: CDR1 SGHNT, CDR2 YENEEA. V dropped 6 bases and J dropped 4 bases, with 17 bases sitting between them. The CDR3 is 15 residues long. The CDR3 nucleotides read TGTGCCAGCAGTCTAGGGGACGCCCGAGCAGATACGCAGTATTTT. This codes for CASSLGDARADTQYF.

This clone was seen a handful of times. The V call is TRBV12-3 or TRBV12-4, the J call TRBJ2-7; possible D gene TRBD2, 5 bases. CDR3 size: 11 residues. V lost 5 bases to trimming and J lost 6 bases, with 8 bases between them. The CDR3 DNA follows: TGTGCCAGCAGTCCCGGAGGCGAGCAGTACTTC. Residues: CASSPGGEQYF.

This clone has just a few counts. Other DNA variants within this sample encode the same CDR3. The chain carries TRBV6-5 and TRBJ2-2; maybe TRBD2 (5 bases). This CDR3 spans 14 amino acids. CDR1 is MNHEY, CDR2 SVGAGI, per germline. Trimming took off 6 bases at V and 2 bases at J, with 10 bases between the two ends. The CDR3 is CASRRELNTGELFF. CDR3 nucleotide sequence: TGTGCCAGCAGGAGGGAACTTAACACCGGGGAGCTGTTTTTT.

This clone was recorded a few times. The chain couples TRBV2 to TRBJ1-2; 7 nucleotides agree with TRBD1. The CDR3 loop spans 14 amino acids. J was trimmed by 4 bases and V by 6 bases; bases with no gene match: 8. Germline CDR1 is SNHLY and CDR2 is FYNNEI. The DNA of the CDR3 is TGTGCCAGCAGCCCGGACAGGTTCGGCTATGGCTACACCTTC. Protein: CASSPDRFGYGYTF. Complete variable domain (other parts from reference TRBV2 and TRBJ1-2): EPEVTQTPSHQVTQMGQEVILRCVPISNHLYFYWYRQILGQKVEFLVSFYNNEISEKSEIFDDQFSVERPDGSNFTLKIRSTKLEDSAMYFCASSPDRFGYGYTFGSGTRLTVV.

This clone was counted a few times. The chain has TRBV6-5 and TRBJ1-1, with D possibly TRBD1 on 5 matching bases. CDR1 is MNHEY, CDR2 SVGAGI, per germline. Trimming removed 6 bases at V and 2 bases at J, with 10 bases between. This CDR3 has 13 amino acids. CDR3 coding DNA: TGTGCCAGCAGAAGGGACCCTAACACTGAAGCTTTCTTT. The encoded protein is CASRRDPNTEAFF.

V and J are TRBV7-8 and TRBJ1-1; the D is unclear. The V end was cut by 0 bases, the J end by 4 bases, with 6 bases between. CDR3 length: 13 amino acids. Germline lookup yields CDR1 SGHVS and CDR2 FQNEAQ. The CDR3 bases are TGTGCCAGCAGCTTAGCTATCGGCACTGAAGCTTTCTTT. Its translation: CASSLAIGTEAFF.

V gene TRBV6-5 combines with J gene TRBJ1-3; 7 bases match TRBD1. The CDR3 is 14 amino acids. In germline, CDR1 is MNHEY, CDR2 SVGAGI. V lost 8 bases and J lost 0; bases outside the gene matches: 4. The CDR3 spells CASPSGGSGNTIYF. CDR3 nucleotides: TGTGCCAGCCCCTCAGGGGGCTCTGGAAACACCATATATTTT.

This sequence joins TRBV4-1 and TRBJ1-1; no firm D call. The germline CDR1 and CDR2 sequences are MGHRA and YSYEKL. The V and J ends lost 0 bases and 7 bases respectively, with 9 bases between them. This CDR3 contains 13 residues. In DNA form, the CDR3 reads TGCGCCAGCAGCCAAGATTTTGGCAATGAAGCTTTCTTT. This sequence encodes CASSQDFGNEAFF.

This rearrangement joins TRBV6-4 to TRBJ1-1; D is perhaps TRBD1 (5 bases). V was cut by 2 bases and J by 2 bases, with 18 bases left in between. The CDR3 loop spans 17 amino acids. Germline CDR1 is MRHNA and CDR2 is SNTAGT. The CDR3 sequence is CASSDPTGGKGNTEAFF. The CDR3 nucleotides are TGTGCCAGCAGTGACCCCACGGGGGGGAAGGGCAACACTGAAGCTTTCTTT.

On this clone itself: The junction does not match germline at one end; this may be a read error. The gene calls are TRBV7-7 and TRBJ1-4; TRBD1 is a possible D gene (6 bases). Per the germline V gene, CDR1 is SSHAT and CDR2 is FNYEAQ (reference sequence). CDR3 length: 14 residues. The CDR3 nucleotides read TGTGCTAGCAGCCGGGGGCCTGTTAATCAAAAACTGTTTTTT. Translating it yields CASSRGPVNQKLFF.

The chain joins TRBV19 to TRBJ1-1, with D possibly being TRBD1 (6 bases). Trimming removed 3 bases at V and 0 bases at J, with 14 bases between. CDR1 and CDR2 from the germline V gene are LNHDA and SQIVND (reference sequence). This CDR3 region has 16 residues. The CDR3, as DNA: TGTGCCAGTAGTATTGGGATAGGGGGGCTGAACACTGAAGCTTTCTTT. Its translation: CASSIGIGGLNTEAFF.

The V and J genes are TRBV3-1 (or the pseudogene TRBV3-2) and TRBJ1-3; the D is unclear. Germline V gene data show CDR1 as LGHDT and CDR2 as YNNKEL (reference sequence). V shed 4 bases and J shed 0 bases, with 19 bases lying between them. This CDR3 comprises 18 residues. CDR3 DNA sequence: TGTGCCAGCAGCCCCCGGGGTATGCACTCACTCTCTGGAAACACCATATATTTT. It translates to CASSPRGMHSLSGNTIYF.

This clone was counted between two and nine times. The V gene is TRBV14, the J gene TRBJ2-2; D is unresolved. This CDR3 region has 13 residues. Germline assignment: CDR1 SGHDN and CDR2 FVKESK. Between the trimmed V and J ends, which lost 1 base and 7 bases, there was a span of 7 bases. CDR3 coding DNA: TGTGCCAGCAGCCAAGTCTTTAGCGGGGAGCTGTTTTTT. It specifies CASSQVFSGELFF. The entire variable domain, with the rest obtained from reference TRBV14 and TRBJ2-2, is as follows: EAGVTQFPSHSVIEKGQTVTLRCDPISGHDNLYWYRRVMGKEIKFLLHFVKESKQDESGMPNNRFLAERTGGTYSTLKVQPAELEDSGVYFCASSQVFSGELFFGEGSRLTVL.

The chain joins TRBV7-9 to TRBJ2-2; 7 nucleotides align to TRBD1. Germline V gene lookup returns CDR1 SEHNR and CDR2 FQNEAQ (reference sequence). This CDR3 has 15 amino acids. With 5 bases clipped from V and 6 bases from J, the junction kept 9 bases outside the gene matches. For the CDR3, the DNA is TGTGCCAGCAGCCTCGGGACAGCGGCTTCCGGGGAGCTGTTTTTT. It specifies CASSLGTAASGELFF.

The rearrangement uses TRBV5-4 and TRBJ2-2, with D tentatively TRBD1 (5 bases). CDR3 length: 14 amino acids. V was clipped by 6 bases and J by 3 bases, with 12 bases between them. The germline V gene encodes CDR1 SGHNT and CDR2 YYREEE (reference sequence). The CDR3 loop reads CASTPSTDTGELFF. The DNA for the CDR3 is TGTGCCAGCACCCCCTCGACAGACACCGGGGAGCTGTTTTTT. The entire variable domain, with the rest obtained from reference TRBV5-4 and TRBJ2-2, is as follows: ETGVTQSPTHLIKTRGQQVTLRCSSQSGHNTVSWYQQALGQGPQFIFQYYREEENGRGNFPPRFSGLQFPNYSSELNVNALELDDSALYLCASTPSTDTGELFFGEGSRLTVL.

This sequence joins TRBV6-1 and TRBJ1-5; D not resolved. This CDR3 is 13 amino acids long. Germline loops: CDR1 MNHNS, CDR2 SASEGT. V was cut by 2 bases and J by 2 bases, with 4 bases left in between. CDR3 in amino acids: CASSEQGNQPQHF. The CDR3 region has the DNA TGTGCCAGCAGTGAACAAGGCAATCAGCCCCAGCATTTT.

The chain links TRBV25-1 to TRBJ2-5; tentative D call: TRBD2 (6 bases). CDR1 MGHDK and CDR2 SYGVNS come from the germline V gene. Trimming left V 3 bases short and J 7 bases short, with 12 bases between. CDR3 length: 13 residues. The CDR3 nucleotides read TGTGCCAGCAGTGAGGTAGCGGCCCGGACCCAGTACTTC. As protein: CASSEVAARTQYF.

The rearrangement uses TRBV10-3 and TRBJ2-1, with TRBD2 identical over 9 bases. CDR1 is ENHRY and CDR2 is SYGVKD in the germline V gene. The CDR3 contains 18 residues. The V segment lost 8 bases and the J segment 0 bases; nucleotides outside the gene matches: 14. CDR3 in DNA: TGTGCCATCTCGACTTTTGCGGGGGGGATGAGCTCCTACAATGAGCAGTTCTTC. Residues: CAISTFAGGMSSYNEQFF.

This clone was observed once. This chain joins TRBV2 and TRBJ2-1; D is possibly TRBD1 or TRBD2 (5 bases each). This CDR3 is 15 amino acids long. Germline V gene data show CDR1 as SNHLY and CDR2 as FYNNEI. V lost 2 bases and J lost 2, with 10 bases in between. CDR3 bases: TGTGCCAGCAGTGAATTTTTGGGGGCCTACAATGAGCAGTTCTTC. Translation: CASSEFLGAYNEQFF.

The chain has TRBV12-3 or TRBV12-4 and TRBJ2-2; a possible D gene is TRBD1 (5 bases). The CDR3 extends over 13 amino acids. V lost 6 bases, J lost 6 bases, and 11 bases lay in between. The CDR3 coding sequence is TGTGCCAGCAGACCAGGGTGGGCCGGGGAGCTGTTTTTT. Translating it yields CASRPGWAGELFF.

V gene TRBV30 combines with J gene TRBJ2-5; D gene ambiguous. The V end lost 2 bases, the J end lost 5 bases, and 15 bases lay between the germline ends. This CDR3 is built from 14 residues. From germline, CDR1 is GTSNPN and CDR2 SVGIG (reference sequence). Written as DNA, the CDR3 is TGTGCCTGGAGTCCACCGGGCGGATCCGAGACCCAGTACTTC. This encodes CAWSPPGGSETQYF.

This chain joins TRBV9 and TRBJ1-1, with D perhaps matching TRBD1 (6 bases). Deletions cut 4 bases from V and 6 bases from J, with 19 bases between. From germline, CDR1 is SGDLS and CDR2 YYNGEE. CDR3 length: 15 residues. CDR3 loop: CASSIRDNGLAEAFF. CDR3 in DNA: TGTGCCAGCAGCATCCGGGACAATGGGCTGGCTGAAGCTTTCTTT. Variable domain in full (rest from reference TRBV9 and TRBJ1-1): DSGVTQTPKHLITATGQRVTLRCSPRSGDLSVYWYQQSLDQGLQFLIQYYNGEERAKGNILERFSAQQFPDLHSELNLSSLELGDSALYFCASSIRDNGLAEAFFGQGTRLTVV.

The chain uses TRBV3-1 (or the pseudogene TRBV3-2) and TRBJ1-1, with D perhaps matching TRBD1 (6 bases). CDR1 is LGHDT, CDR2 YNNKEL, per germline (reference sequence). The CDR3 consists of 16 residues. V was trimmed by 4 bases and J by 6 bases, leaving 21 bases between them. This chain's CDR3 is CASSRLGAGERSEAFF. The CDR3 coding sequence is TGTGCCAGCAGCCGCCTAGGGGCAGGGGAGAGATCTGAAGCTTTCTTT.